This T cell receptor (beta chain) was obtained from a study of T cells in localized non-small cell lung cancer (dated by TCRdb to the early 2020s). With regard to the full study: T cell repertoires of 200 to 250 early-stage NSCLC patients were analyzed, with tumors being compared against uninvolved tumor-adjacent lungs. The cohort consisted of about 240 treatment-naive NSCLC patients whose localized lung tumors had been resected. The mean age of the NSCLC patients was 60 to 85 years, with about 120 men and over 100 women.

This clone appeared a few times. The target of this receptor is not known. Qualities for individual bases were not recorded, and no much larger clone is one base off. TCR beta CDR3 regions were sequenced from DNA using the immunoSEQ Assay. Per the original workflow: To compute T cell density, TCR beta template counts were normalized to usable DNA, which was estimated by amplifying housekeeping genes. The preseqR package was used to estimate richness by extrapolating to 400,000 templates for PBMC samples and to 120,000 templates for tissue samples. Clonality was calculated as one minus Pielou's evenness. Tissue-enriched TCRs were identified through differential abundance testing performed on productive amino-acid clonotypes, with a minimum total count of 5 and an alpha of 0.1. The Jaccard Index and the Morisita Overlap Index were used to quantify repertoire overlap between compartments. GLIPH grouped TCR beta CDR3s together with public tetramer-defined viral CDR3s, and a viral motif had to include at least three viral sequences and show V-gene enrichment. TCRdb mirrors the immuneACCESS table, restricted to in-frame sequences. Some clones are absent from its copies; in checked studies, under half trace to an unresolved V gene, and the reason for the others is unknown. The V and J calls and clone size come from that table; D and trimming were worked out from the DNA. For this sample there are tens of thousands of clones; 78% appear just once. About two fifths of the sample lies in the top ten.

Results the study describes overall, beyond this receptor: Because multi-region tumor sequencing was not done, intratumor heterogeneity could not be ruled out. Uninvolved tumor-adjacent lung showed the highest T cell clonality, higher than tumor, which suggests more focused antigenic responses in the uninvolved tumor-adjacent lung. A median of around 50 of the top 100 tumor clones were detected in paired uninvolved adjacent lung, and under 30 of these tumor clones were also found among the top 100 clones of the paired uninvolved adjacent lung. Longer overall survival was associated with higher blood T cell density, whereas shorter survival was associated with higher adjacent-lung clonality. Because of the exploratory design, TCR variables were selected using unadjusted p-values without false-discovery rate correction.

At diagnosis, tumor, uninvolved tumor-adjacent lung and peripheral blood were collected and then preserved as a mix of FFPE and fresh-frozen material. For TCR repertoire profiling, blood samples were analyzed as peripheral blood mononuclear cells. Reading from cysteine to phenylalanine, the CDR3 counts 14 amino acids. Only CDR3 DNA remains: 42 bases, in frame from the first base. Relative to germline, V is missing 7 bases and J is missing 7 bases, with 10 bases of the junction outside any gene match. CDR1 and CDR2 are drawn from the germline V gene: MNHNS, SASEGT. The receptor was derived from a male donor aged 60 or over with stage II squamous cell lung carcinoma. The sequence joins TRBV6-1 to TRBJ2-1, and 7 junction bases match TRBD2. The source material was peripheral blood, sampled before any cancer treatment. The nucleotide sequence reads as follows: TGTGCCAGCAAGCGGGAAGCATTGGTGAATGAGCAGTTCTTC. It is translated as CASKREALVNEQFF.